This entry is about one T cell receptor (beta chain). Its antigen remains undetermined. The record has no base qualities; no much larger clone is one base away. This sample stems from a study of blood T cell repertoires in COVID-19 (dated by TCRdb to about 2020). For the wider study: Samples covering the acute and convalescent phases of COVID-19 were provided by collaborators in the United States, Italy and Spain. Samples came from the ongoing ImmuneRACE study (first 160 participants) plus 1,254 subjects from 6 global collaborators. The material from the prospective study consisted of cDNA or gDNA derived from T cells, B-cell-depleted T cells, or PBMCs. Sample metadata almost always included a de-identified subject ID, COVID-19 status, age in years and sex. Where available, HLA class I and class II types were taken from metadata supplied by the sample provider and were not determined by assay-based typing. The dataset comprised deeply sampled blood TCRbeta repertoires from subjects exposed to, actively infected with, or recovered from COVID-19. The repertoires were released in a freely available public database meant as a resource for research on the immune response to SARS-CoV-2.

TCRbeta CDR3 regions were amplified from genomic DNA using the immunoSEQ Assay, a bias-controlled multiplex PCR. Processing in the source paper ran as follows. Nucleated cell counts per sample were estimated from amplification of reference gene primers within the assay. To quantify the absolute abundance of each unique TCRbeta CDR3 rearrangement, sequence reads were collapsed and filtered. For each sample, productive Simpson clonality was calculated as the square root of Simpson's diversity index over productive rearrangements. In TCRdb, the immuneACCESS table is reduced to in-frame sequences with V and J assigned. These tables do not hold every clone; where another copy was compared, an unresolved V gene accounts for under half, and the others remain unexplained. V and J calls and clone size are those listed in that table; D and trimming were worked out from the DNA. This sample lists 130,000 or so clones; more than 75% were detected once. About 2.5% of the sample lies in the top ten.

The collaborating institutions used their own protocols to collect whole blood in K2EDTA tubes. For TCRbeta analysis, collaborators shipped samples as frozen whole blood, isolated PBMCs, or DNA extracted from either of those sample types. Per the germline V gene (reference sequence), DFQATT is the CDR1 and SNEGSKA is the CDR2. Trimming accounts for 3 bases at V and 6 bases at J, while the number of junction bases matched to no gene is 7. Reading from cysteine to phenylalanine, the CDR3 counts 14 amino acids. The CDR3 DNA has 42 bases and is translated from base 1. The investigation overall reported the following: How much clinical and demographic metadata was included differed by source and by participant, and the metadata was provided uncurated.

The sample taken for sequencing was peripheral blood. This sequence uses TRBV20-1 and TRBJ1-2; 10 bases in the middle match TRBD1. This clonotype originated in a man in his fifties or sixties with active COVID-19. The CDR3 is CSASRGTGENGYTF. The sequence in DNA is TGCAGTGCTAGTAGGGGGACAGGGGAAAATGGCTACACCTTC.